The clone carrying this T cell receptor beta chain was counted a few times. Each CDR3 protein is one row after TCRdb ran MiXCR on the RT-PCR reads. The data hold over 350,000 distinct CDR3 sequences, with approximately 16% observed a single time. These data originate in a study of patients and donors after allogeneic stem cell transplantation. V lost 6 bases and J lost 1; bases outside the gene matches: 6. The CDR3 sequence is 15 residues long. Germline CDR1 and CDR2: MNHNS and SASEGT. Material for sequencing was blood, either unsorted or a sorted T cell fraction (not recorded which). J is TRBJ1-5 and V is TRBV6-1; 7 bases map to TRBD1. The sequence came from a human donor who was either an allogeneic HSCT recipient or a stem cell or donor lymphocyte infusion donor (not recorded which). It is not recorded whose cells these are; they may come from a transplant donor. The CDR3 spells CASRPTGRSNQPQHF. CDR3 sequence (DNA): TGTGCCAGCAGGCCGACAGGGAGGAGCAATCAGCCCCAGCATTTT.